The text below deals with one T cell receptor (beta chain). Its specificity is unknown. Repertoires were generated with immunoSEQ multiplex PCR, while TCRdb's copy carries only in-frame clones and drops some. Here the sample spans almost 65,000 clones, roughly 90% being singletons. This sample was taken from a study of cytomegalovirus exposure and HLA in healthy donors. Findings and caveats of the study: Cytomegalovirus status, reportedly, was diagnosed with high specificity and sensitivity by the classifier. Specificity for CMV antigens was confirmed in vitro for a few of the CMV-associated chains.

CDR3 length equals 13 residues. The V and J ends lost 2 bases and 4 bases respectively, with 9 bases between them. Germline CDR1 is SEHNR and CDR2 is FQNEAQ (reference sequence). The TCR originated in a woman aged 18-29 years in good health and CMV-seronegative. The material sequenced was PBMCs. This chain connects TRBV7-9 to TRBJ2-7; D unclear. The CDR3 coding sequence is TGTGCCAGCAGCTTAAGATCCGGGTACGAGCAGTACTTC. Translating it yields CASSLRSGYEQYF.